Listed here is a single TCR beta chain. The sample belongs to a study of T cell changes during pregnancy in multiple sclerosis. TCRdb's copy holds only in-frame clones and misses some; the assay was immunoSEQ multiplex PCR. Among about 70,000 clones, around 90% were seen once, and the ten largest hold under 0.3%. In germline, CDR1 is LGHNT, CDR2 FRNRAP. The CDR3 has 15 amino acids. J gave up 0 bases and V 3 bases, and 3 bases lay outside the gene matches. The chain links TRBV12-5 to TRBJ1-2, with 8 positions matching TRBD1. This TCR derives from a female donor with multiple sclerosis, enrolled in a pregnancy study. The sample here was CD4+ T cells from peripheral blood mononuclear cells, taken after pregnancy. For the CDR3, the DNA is TGTGCTAGTGGTTTAGCGGGACAGGCTAACTATGGCTACACCTTC. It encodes CASGLAGQANYGYTF. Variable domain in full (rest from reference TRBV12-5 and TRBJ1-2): DARVTQTPRHKVTEMGQEVTMRCQPILGHNTVFWYRQTMMQGLELLAYFRNRAPLDDSGMPKDRFSAEMPDATLATLKIQPSEPRDSAVYFCASGLAGQANYGYTFGSGTRLTVV.